The 12 T cell receptor beta chains below come from one sample, sequenced in a study of spatial heterogeneity in lung cancer. Time point of the sample: sample taken at primary tumor resection. TCRdb re-called the 5' RACE reads with MiXCR, one entry per CDR3 protein. This sample yields tens of thousands of distinct CDR3 sequences, of which about 7% are seen a single time; 29% belongs to the top ten. Specimen: PBMCs, collected at surgery. All receptors come from a female donor with early-stage non-small cell lung cancer.

The chain uses TRBV5-4 and TRBJ2-5, with 10 bases fitting TRBD2. The CDR3 spans 16 residues. Per germline, CDR1 SGHNT and CDR2 YYREEE (reference sequence). Trimming removed 0 bases from V and 1 base from J; junction bases left unmatched: 3. The CDR3 DNA reads as TGTGCCAGCAGCTTGGCCATAGCGGGGGGCCAAGAGACCCAGTACTTC. This gives the protein CASSLAIAGGQETQYF.

This clonotype has a count of ten or more. The CDR3 bases are TGTGCCAGCATTCGGTCCGGGAGGGAGAAAACAGATACGCAGTATTTT. It yields the protein CASIRSGREKTDTQYF. The chain employs TRBV5-6 and TRBJ2-3, with 8 bases identical to TRBD2. The CDR3 has 16 residues. Germline V gives CDR1 SGHDT, CDR2 YYEEEE. J was trimmed by 3 bases and V by 6 bases; bases with no gene match: 12.

This clonotype was seen more than once but under ten times. This chain joins TRBV20-1 and TRBJ2-3; 8 bases map to TRBD1. The CDR3 has 14 amino acids. Germline trimming cut 3 bases from V and 2 bases from J; bases unmatched to any gene: 4. Germline CDR1 and CDR2: DFQATT and SNEGSKA (reference sequence). The CDR3 nucleotides are TGCAGTGCTAGTAGGACAGGGCACACAGATACGCAGTATTTT. This encodes CSASRTGHTDTQYF.

The chain carries TRBV10-2 and TRBJ2-1; D gene unclear. This CDR3 contains 11 residues. CDR1 is WSHSY and CDR2 is SAAADI in the germline V gene. Trimming removed 7 bases at V and 5 bases at J, with 6 bases between. The CDR3 nucleotides read TGCGCCAGCAATAATAACAATGAGCAGTTCTTC. It yields the protein CASNNNNEQFF.

This clonotype has only a few counts. CDR3 loop: CASSARTSGGPSTGELFF. CDR3 nucleotide sequence: TGTGCCAGCAGTGCCCGAACTAGCGGGGGGCCTTCGACCGGGGAGCTGTTTTTT. This chain links TRBV6-1 with TRBJ2-2; 12 bases are a match to TRBD2. The CDR3 runs to 18 residues. Trimming cost V 4 bases and J 5 bases; bases outside gene matches: 11. The V gene's germline CDR1 is MNHNS and CDR2 SASEGT.

At least ten counts were recorded for this clonotype. DNA for the CDR3: TGTGCCAGCAGTTCGAACCGGGACAACTACAATGAGCAGTTCTTC. This encodes CASSSNRDNYNEQFF. This sequence joins TRBV28 and TRBJ2-1; a weak D match, TRBD1 (6 bases). The CDR3 is made up of 15 amino acids. CDR1 and CDR2 (germline): MDHEN, SYDVKM. Trimming pared 4 bases from V and 3 bases from J, leaving 13 bases between.

The J gene is TRBJ2-3, the V gene TRBV30; TRBD2 is a possible D gene (6 bases). V shed 3 bases and J shed 5 bases, with 15 bases lying between them. Looked up from germline, CDR1 is GTSNPN and CDR2 is SVGIG (reference sequence). This CDR3 comprises 14 residues. In nucleotides, the CDR3 is TGTGCCTGGAGGAGGGTTGCGGGGTTAGATACGCAGTATTTT. It specifies CAWRRVAGLDTQYF.

This chain connects TRBV3-1 to TRBJ1-4; D remains unclear. Trimming took off 3 bases at V and 7 bases at J, with 6 bases between the two ends. The CDR3 is made up of 12 amino acids. Germline V lookup: CDR1 LGHDT, CDR2 YNNKEL (reference sequence). CDR3 nucleotide sequence: TGTGCCAGCAGCCAGTTGGGTGAAAAACTGTTTTTT. Its translation is CASSQLGEKLFF. Variable domain in full (rest from reference TRBV3-1 and TRBJ1-4): DTAVSQTPKYLVTQMGNDKSIKCEQNLGHDTMYWYKQDSKKFLKIMFSYNNKELIINETVPNRFSPKSPDKAHLNLHINSLELGDSAVYFCASSQLGEKLFFGSGTQLSVL.

In this sample, this clonotype turned up a few times. The chain recombines TRBV11-3 with TRBJ2-7; D may correspond to TRBD1 or TRBD2 (5 bases each). The length of the CDR3 is 16 residues. Trimming stripped 5 bases from V and 0 bases from J, with 17 bases between. CDR1 is SGHNT and CDR2 is YENEEA in the germline V gene. Here the CDR3 DNA reads TGTGCCAGCAGCCCGATGGGGCGGGCCAGCTCCTACGAGCAGTACTTC. As protein: CASSPMGRASSYEQYF.

This clonotype was seen only a few times. The CDR3 sequence: CAISEIPPTSSSVGQETQYF. The CDR3 nucleotides are TGTGCCATCAGTGAAATCCCTCCGACTAGCTCCAGTGTAGGACAAGAGACCCAGTACTTC. The rearrangement joins TRBV10-3 to TRBJ2-5; 7 nucleotides match TRBD2. The CDR3 runs to 20 residues. CDR1 is ENHRY, CDR2 SYGVKD, per germline. The trim removed 3 bases at V and 2 bases at J, leaving 21 bases unmatched.

This chain connects TRBV5-1 to TRBJ1-5, with TRBD1 as a possible D gene (6 bases). This CDR3 is built from 13 residues. Trimming removed 0 bases from V and 6 bases from J, with 7 bases in between. The germline CDR1 and CDR2 sequences are SGHRS and YFSETQ. As DNA, the CDR3 is TGCGCCAGCAGCTTGGTAGGGGGTCAGCCCCAGCATTTT. It specifies CASSLVGGQPQHF.

The sample holds many counts of this clonotype. This chain joins TRBV12-3 or TRBV12-4 and TRBJ2-7; D is ambiguous. This CDR3 comprises 13 residues. The V gene lost 5 bases and the J gene lost 0 bases, with 8 bases spanning the gap. The CDR3 bases are TGTGCCAGCAGTCTCGAGAGCTCCTACGAGCAGTACTTC. Its protein is CASSLESSYEQYF.